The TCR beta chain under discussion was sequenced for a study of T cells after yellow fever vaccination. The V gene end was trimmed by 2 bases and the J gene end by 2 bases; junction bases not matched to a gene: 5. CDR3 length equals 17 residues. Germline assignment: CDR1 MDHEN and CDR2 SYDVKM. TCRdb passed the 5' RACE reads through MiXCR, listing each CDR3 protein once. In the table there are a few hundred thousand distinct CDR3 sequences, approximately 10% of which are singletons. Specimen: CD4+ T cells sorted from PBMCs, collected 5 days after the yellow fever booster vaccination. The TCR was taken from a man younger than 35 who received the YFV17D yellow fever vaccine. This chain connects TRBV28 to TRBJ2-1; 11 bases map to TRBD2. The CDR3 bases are TGTGCCAGCAGTTTACTAGCGGGGGGACCTACCTACAATGAGCAGTTCTTC. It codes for CASSLLAGGPTYNEQFF. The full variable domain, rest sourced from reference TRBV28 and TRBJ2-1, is DVKVTQSSRYLVKRTGEKVFLECVQDMDHENMFWYRQDPGLGLRLIYFSYDVKMKEKGDIPEGYSVSREKKERFSLILESASTNQTSMYLCASSLLAGGPTYNEQFFGPGTRLTVL.